This record covers a single TCR beta chain. The antigen is not known. The data derive from a study of OX40 agonist ivuxolimab in advanced cancers. Study-level findings and limits: Mean expanded clone counts were higher in CD8+ than CD4+ T cells.

Germline V gene lookup returns CDR1 SGHNT and CDR2 YYREEE (reference sequence). The V and J ends lost 4 bases and 0 bases respectively, with 14 bases between them. This CDR3 comprises 15 residues. Measured with immunoSEQ multiplex PCR; TCRdb has only the in-frame clones, and not every one. The sample yields fewer than 90,000 clones, approximately 83% seen once. V gene TRBV5-4 combines with J gene TRBJ2-7, with D perhaps TRBD2 (6 bases). The specimen was CD4+ or CD8+ T cells sorted from blood, collected in a trial of the OX40 agonist ivuxolimab. This sequence originates from an adult with an advanced solid tumor such as melanoma, head and neck, liver or kidney cancer. The CDR3 region is CASSPRASVSYEQYF. CDR3 coding DNA: TGTGCCAGCAGCCCCAGGGCTAGCGTCTCCTACGAGCAGTACTTC.